The clone carrying this T cell receptor beta chain has a handful of counts. V lost 2 bases to trimming and J lost 2 bases, with 3 bases between them. The CDR3 contains 11 residues. The V gene's germline CDR1 is SQVTM and CDR2 ANQGSEA. The data originate from a study of blood T cells in healthy people across ages. Sample-barcoded 5' priming and a J-beta primer mix drove a second PCR of about 6 to 11 cycles. TCRdb re-called the 5' RACE reads with MiXCR, one entry per CDR3 protein. Here the sample spans 1.2 million to 1.5 million distinct CDR3 sequences, around 55% being singletons. This chain connects TRBV29-1 to TRBJ1-2; no clear D gene. The sequenced material came from blood. This sequence was found in a man between 18 and 29 years old in good health. CDR3 coding DNA: TGCAGCGTTGAACTGAACTATGGCTACACCTTC. It yields the protein CSVELNYGYTF.